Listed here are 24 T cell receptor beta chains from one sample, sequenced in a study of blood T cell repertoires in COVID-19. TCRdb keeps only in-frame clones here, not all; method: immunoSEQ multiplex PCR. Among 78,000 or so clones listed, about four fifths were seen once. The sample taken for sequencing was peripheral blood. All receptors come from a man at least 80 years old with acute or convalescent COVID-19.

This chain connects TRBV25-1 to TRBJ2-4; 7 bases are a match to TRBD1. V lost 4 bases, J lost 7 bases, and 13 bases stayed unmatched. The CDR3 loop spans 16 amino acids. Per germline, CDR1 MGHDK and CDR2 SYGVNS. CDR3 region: CASSGIRGRGWNIQYF. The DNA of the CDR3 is TGTGCCAGCAGTGGGATAAGGGGGCGAGGATGGAACATTCAGTACTTC. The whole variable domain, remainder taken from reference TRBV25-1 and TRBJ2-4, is EADIYQTPRYLVIGTGKKITLECSQTMGHDKMYWYQQDPGMELHLIHYSYGVNSTEKGDLSSESTVSRIRTEHFPLTLESARPSHTSQYLCASSGIRGRGWNIQYFGAGTRLSVL.

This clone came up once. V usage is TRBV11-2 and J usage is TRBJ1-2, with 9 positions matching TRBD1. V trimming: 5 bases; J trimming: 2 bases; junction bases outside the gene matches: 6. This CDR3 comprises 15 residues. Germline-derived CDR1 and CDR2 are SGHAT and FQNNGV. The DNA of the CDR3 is TGTGCCAGCAGCCCTCGACAGGGGGGGAACTATGGCTACACCTTC. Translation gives CASSPRQGGNYGYTF.

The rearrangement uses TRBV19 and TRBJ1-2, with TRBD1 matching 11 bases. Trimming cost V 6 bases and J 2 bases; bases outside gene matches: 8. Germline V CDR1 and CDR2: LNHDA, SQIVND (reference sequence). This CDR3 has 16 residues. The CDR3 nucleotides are TGTGCCAGTAGCCCCCTCGGACAGGGGGCGAACTATGGCTACACCTTC. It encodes CASSPLGQGANYGYTF.

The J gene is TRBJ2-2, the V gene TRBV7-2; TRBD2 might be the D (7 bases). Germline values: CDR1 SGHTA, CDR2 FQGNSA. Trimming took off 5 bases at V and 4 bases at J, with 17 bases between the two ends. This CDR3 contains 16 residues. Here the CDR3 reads CASSPYGGAATGELFF. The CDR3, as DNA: TGTGCCAGCAGCCCCTATGGGGGGGCGGCCACCGGGGAGCTGTTTTTT.

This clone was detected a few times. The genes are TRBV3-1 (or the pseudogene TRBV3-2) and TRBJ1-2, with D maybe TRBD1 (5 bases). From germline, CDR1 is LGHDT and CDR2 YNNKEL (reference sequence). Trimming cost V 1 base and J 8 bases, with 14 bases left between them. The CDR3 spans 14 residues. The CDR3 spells CASSQGRAGRGYTF. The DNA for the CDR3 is TGTGCCAGCAGCCAAGGCAGGGCAGGTCGAGGCTACACCTTC.

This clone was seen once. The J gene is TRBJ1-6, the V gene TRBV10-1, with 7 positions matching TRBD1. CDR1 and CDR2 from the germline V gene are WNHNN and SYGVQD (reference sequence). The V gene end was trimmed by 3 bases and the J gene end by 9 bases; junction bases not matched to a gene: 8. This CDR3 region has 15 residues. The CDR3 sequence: CASSEGQAVGSPLHF. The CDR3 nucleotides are TGCGCCAGCAGTGAAGGACAGGCCGTCGGTTCACCCCTCCACTTT.

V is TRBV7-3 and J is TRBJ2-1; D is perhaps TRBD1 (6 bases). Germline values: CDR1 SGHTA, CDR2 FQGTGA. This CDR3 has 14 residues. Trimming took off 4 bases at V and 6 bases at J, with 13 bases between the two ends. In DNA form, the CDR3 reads TGTGCCAGCAGCTCAGGGGCCCTACGCAATGAGCAGTTCTTC. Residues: CASSSGALRNEQFF.

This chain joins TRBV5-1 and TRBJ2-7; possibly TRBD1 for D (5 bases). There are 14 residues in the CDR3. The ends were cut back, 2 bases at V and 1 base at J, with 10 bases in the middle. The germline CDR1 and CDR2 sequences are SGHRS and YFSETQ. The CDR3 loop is CASSFPTESYEQYF. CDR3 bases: TGCGCCAGCAGCTTCCCGACAGAGTCCTACGAGCAGTACTTC.

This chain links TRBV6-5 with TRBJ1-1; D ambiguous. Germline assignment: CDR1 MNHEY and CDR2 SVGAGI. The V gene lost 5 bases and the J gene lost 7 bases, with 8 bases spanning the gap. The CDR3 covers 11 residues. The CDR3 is CASSMAGEAFF. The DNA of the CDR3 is TGTGCCAGCAGTATGGCTGGTGAAGCTTTCTTT.

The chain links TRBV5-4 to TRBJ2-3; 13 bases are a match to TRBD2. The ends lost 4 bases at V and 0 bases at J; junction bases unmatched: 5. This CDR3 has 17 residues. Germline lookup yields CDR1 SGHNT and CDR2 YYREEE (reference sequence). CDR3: CASSRGLAGASTDTQYF. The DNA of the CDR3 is TGTGCCAGCAGCCGAGGACTAGCGGGGGCTAGCACAGATACGCAGTATTTT. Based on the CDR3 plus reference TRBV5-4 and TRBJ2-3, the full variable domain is ETGVTQSPTHLIKTRGQQVTLRCSSQSGHNTVSWYQQALGQGPQFIFQYYREEENGRGNFPPRFSGLQFPNYSSELNVNALELDDSALYLCASSRGLAGASTDTQYFGPGTRLTVL.

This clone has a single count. CDR3 protein: CASSSGNEKLFF. CDR3 in DNA: TGCGCCAGCAGCTCGGGGAATGAAAAACTGTTTTTT. The chain couples TRBV5-1 to TRBJ1-4; D is unclear. V was cut by 3 bases and J by 5 bases, with 5 bases left in between. The CDR3 sequence is 12 residues long. Per the germline V gene, CDR1 is SGHRS and CDR2 is YFSETQ.

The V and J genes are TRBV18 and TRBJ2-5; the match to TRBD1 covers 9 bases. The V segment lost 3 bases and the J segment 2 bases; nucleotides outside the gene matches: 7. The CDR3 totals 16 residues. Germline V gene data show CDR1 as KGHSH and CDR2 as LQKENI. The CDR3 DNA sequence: TGTGCCAGCTCACCTCCATTGACAGGGGGGCAAGAGACCCAGTACTTC. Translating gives CASSPPLTGGQETQYF. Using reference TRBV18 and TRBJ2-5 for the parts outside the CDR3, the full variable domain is NAGVMQNPRHLVRRRGQEARLRCSPMKGHSHVYWYRQLPEEGLKFMVYLQKENIIDESGMPKERFSAEFPKEGPSILRIQQVVRGDSAAYFCASSPPLTGGQETQYFGPGTRLLVL.

CDR3 DNA sequence: TGTGCCAGCAGCCAGACTAGCGGGGTATTTACCGGGGAGCTGTTTTTT. It yields the protein CASSQTSGVFTGELFF. The chain has TRBV3-1 (or the pseudogene TRBV3-2) and TRBJ2-2, with 11 bases identical to TRBD2. V lost 3 bases to trimming and J lost 5 bases; unmatched junction nucleotides: 5. Per the germline V gene, CDR1 is LGHDT and CDR2 is YNNKEL (reference sequence). CDR3 length: 16 amino acids.

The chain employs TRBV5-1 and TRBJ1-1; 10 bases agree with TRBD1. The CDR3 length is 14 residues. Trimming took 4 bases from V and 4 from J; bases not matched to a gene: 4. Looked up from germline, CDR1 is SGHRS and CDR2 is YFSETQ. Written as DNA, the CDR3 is TGCGCCAGCAGCATTGGACAGGGGGGCACTGAAGCTTTCTTT. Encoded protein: CASSIGQGGTEAFF.

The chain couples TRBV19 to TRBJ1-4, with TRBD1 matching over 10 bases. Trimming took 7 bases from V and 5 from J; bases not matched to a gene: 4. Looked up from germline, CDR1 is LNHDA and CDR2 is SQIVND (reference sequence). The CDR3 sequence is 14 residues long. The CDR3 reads CASTWTGGNEKLFF. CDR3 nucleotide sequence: TGTGCCAGTACCTGGACAGGGGGAAATGAAAAACTGTTTTTT.

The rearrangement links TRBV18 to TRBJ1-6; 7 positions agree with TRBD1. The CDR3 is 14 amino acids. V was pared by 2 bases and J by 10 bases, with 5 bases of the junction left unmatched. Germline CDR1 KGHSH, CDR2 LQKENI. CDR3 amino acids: CASSPDRDRSPLHF. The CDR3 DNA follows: TGTGCCAGCTCACCAGACAGGGATCGGTCACCCCTCCACTTT.

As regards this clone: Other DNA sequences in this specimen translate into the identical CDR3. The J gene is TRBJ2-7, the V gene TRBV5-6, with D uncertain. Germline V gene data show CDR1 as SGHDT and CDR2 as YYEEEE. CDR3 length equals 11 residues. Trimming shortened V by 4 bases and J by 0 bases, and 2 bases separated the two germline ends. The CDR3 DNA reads TGTGCCAGCAGCCGCTCCTACGAGCAGTACTTC. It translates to CASSRSYEQYF. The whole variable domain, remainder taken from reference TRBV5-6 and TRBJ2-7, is DAGVTQSPTHLIKTRGQQVTLRCSPKSGHDTVSWYQQALGQGPQFIFQYYEEEERQRGNFPDRFSGHQFPNYSSELNVNALLLGDSALYLCASSRSYEQYFGPGTRLTVT.

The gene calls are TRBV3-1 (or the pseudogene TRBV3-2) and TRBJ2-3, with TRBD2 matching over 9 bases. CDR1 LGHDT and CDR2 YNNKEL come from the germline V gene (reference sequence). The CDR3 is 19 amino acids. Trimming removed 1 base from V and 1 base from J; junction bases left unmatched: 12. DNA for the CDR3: TGTGCCAGCAGCCAAGGTTATGCGGGGGGGCGGGATGGCACAGATACGCAGTATTTT. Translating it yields CASSQGYAGGRDGTDTQYF.

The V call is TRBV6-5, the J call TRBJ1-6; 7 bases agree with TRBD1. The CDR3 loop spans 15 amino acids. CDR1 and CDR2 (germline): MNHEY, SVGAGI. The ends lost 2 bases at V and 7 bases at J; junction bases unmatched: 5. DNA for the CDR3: TGTGCCAGCAGTTACACCAGGACAGGAAATTCACCCCTCCACTTT. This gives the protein CASSYTRTGNSPLHF.

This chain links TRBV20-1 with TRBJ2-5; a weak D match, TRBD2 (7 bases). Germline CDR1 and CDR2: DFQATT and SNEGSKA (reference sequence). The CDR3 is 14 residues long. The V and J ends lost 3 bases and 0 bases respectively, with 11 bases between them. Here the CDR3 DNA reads TGCAGTGCTAGTTCGGGGGGCTACCAAGAGACCCAGTACTTC. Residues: CSASSGGYQETQYF.

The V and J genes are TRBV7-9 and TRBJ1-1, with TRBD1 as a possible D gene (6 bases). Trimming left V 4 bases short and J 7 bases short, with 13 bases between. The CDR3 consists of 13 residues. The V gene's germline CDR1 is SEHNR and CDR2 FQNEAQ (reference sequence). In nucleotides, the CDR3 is TGTGCCAGCAGCTCGGGACAACAATTTGAAGCTTTCTTT. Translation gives CASSSGQQFEAFF.

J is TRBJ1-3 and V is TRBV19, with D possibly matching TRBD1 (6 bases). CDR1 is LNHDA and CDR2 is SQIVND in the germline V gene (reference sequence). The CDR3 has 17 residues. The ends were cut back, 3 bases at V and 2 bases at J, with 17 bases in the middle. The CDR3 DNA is TGTGCCAGTAGTATCACCCGGACAGCATGGACTGGAAACACCATATATTTT. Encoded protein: CASSITRTAWTGNTIYF.

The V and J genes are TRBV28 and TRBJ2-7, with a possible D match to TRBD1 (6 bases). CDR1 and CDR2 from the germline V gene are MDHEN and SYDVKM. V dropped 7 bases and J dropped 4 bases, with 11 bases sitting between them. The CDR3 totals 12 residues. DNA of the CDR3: TGTGCCAGCAACCTACAGGGTTACGAGCAGTACTTC. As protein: CASNLQGYEQYF.

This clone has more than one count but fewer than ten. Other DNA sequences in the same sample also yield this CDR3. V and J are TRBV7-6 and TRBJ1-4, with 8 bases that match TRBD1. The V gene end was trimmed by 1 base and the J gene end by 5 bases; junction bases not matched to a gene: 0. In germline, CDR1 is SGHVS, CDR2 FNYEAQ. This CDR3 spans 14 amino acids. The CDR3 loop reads CASSLGQGNEKLFF. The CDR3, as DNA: TGTGCCAGCAGCTTAGGACAGGGGAATGAAAAACTGTTTTTT.